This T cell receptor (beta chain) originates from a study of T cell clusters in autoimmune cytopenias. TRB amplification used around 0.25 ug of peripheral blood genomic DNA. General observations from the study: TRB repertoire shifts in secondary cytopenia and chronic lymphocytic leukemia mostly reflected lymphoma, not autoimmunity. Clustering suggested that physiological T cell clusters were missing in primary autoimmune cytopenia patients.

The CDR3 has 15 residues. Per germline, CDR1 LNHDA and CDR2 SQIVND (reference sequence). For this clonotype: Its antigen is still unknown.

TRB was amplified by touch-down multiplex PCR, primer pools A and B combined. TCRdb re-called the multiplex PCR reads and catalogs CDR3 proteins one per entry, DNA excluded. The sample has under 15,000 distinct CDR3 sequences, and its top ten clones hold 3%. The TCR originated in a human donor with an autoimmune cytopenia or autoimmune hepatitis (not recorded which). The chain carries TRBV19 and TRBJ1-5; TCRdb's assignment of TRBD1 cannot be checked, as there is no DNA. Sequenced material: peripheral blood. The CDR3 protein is CASSRPGQGIQPQHF.